This T cell receptor beta chain was documented in a study of blood T cell repertoires in COVID-19. Study at large: Both acute and convalescent COVID-19 samples were obtained from the United States, Italy and Spain. The cDNA or gDNA used as material had been derived from T cells, B-cell-depleted T cells, or PBMCs.

This CDR3 contains 15 residues. The junction had 4 bases not matched to a gene; V was cut back by 2 bases and J by 2 bases. CDR1 and CDR2 from the germline V gene are SGDLS and YYNGEE. Authors' data handling: Amplification from reference gene primers served as the basis for estimated nucleated cell counts. Profiled with immunoSEQ multiplex PCR; TCRdb holds only in-frame clones, not every one. V and J calls plus clone size are reproduced from that table; the DNA served to infer D and trimming. The data show under 80,000 clones, about four fifths seen once. Sequenced sample: peripheral blood. This receptor was obtained from a human donor in a cohort sampled during active COVID-19. The chain joins TRBV9 to TRBJ1-5, with TRBD1 matching 7 bases. The CDR3 DNA sequence: TGTGCCAGCAGCGTGACCGGGACAGGCAATCAGCCCCAGCATTTT. Translation: CASSVTGTGNQPQHF.